Listed here are 30 T cell receptor beta chains from one sample, sequenced in a study of graft-versus-host responses after intestinal transplantation. TCRdb's copy holds only in-frame clones and misses some; the assay was immunoSEQ multiplex PCR. Among 35,000 to 45,000 clones listed, around 90% were seen once. The sequences come from PBMCs, collected 524 days after transplant. All receptors come from a human patient who received an intestinal transplant, so some T cells may come from the graft donor.

This clone was seen just once. The CDR3 DNA follows: TGTGCCAGCAGTTTTGCAGGGTACGAGCAGTACTTC. As protein: CASSFAGYEQYF. The chain recombines TRBV27 with TRBJ2-7; TRBD1 might be the D (5 bases). The CDR3 has 12 amino acids. Germline V gives CDR1 MNHEY, CDR2 SMNVEV (reference sequence). Trimming took 3 bases from V and 4 from J, leaving 7 bases between them.

This sequence joins TRBV7-9 and TRBJ1-2, with 11 bases identical to TRBD1. The germline V gene encodes CDR1 SEHNR and CDR2 FQNEAQ (reference sequence). The CDR3 is 13 residues long. With 5 bases clipped from V and 7 bases from J, the junction kept 3 bases outside the gene matches. CDR3 nucleotide sequence: TGTGCCAGCAGCCCGGGACAGGGGGGTGGCTACACCTTC. It is translated as CASSPGQGGGYTF.

The V gene is TRBV10-3, the J gene TRBJ1-4; 8 bases align to TRBD1. V dropped 2 bases and J dropped 8; count of bases not matched to a gene: 4. Germline V gene lookup returns CDR1 ENHRY and CDR2 SYGVKD. This CDR3 has 14 residues. DNA for the CDR3: TGTGCCATCAGTGAGGGCAGGGGGCCCGAAAAACTGTTTTTT. Its translation: CAISEGRGPEKLFF.

V usage is TRBV4-1 and J usage is TRBJ2-7; D ambiguous. Trimming left V 0 bases short and J 0 bases short, with 9 bases between. Per the germline V gene, CDR1 is MGHRA and CDR2 is YSYEKL. This CDR3 region has 15 residues. CDR3 sequence (DNA): TGCGCCAGCAGCCAAGAGTACGGGTCCTCCTACGAGCAGTACTTC. Translated, it gives CASSQEYGSSYEQYF.

The chain recombines TRBV4-1 with TRBJ2-7, with D possibly TRBD2 on 5 matching bases. Germline loops: CDR1 MGHRA, CDR2 YSYEKL. Deletions cut 1 base from V and 2 bases from J, with 12 bases between. The CDR3 sequence is 15 residues long. The CDR3 here is CASSQGFYGTYEQYF. The CDR3 DNA is TGCGCCAGCAGCCAAGGGTTCTACGGGACCTACGAGCAGTACTTC.

The CDR3 nucleotides read TGTGCCAGCTCACCGGGTATCCGAGGACAGGGGCTTGCAGATACGCAGTATTTT. It encodes CASSPGIRGQGLADTQYF. The chain couples TRBV18 to TRBJ2-3, with 9 nucleotides matching TRBD1. This CDR3 is 18 amino acids long. The germline gives CDR1 KGHSH, CDR2 LQKENI. V lost 3 bases, J lost 4 bases, and 14 bases stayed unmatched. Full variable domain (remainder filled in from reference TRBV18 and TRBJ2-3): NAGVMQNPRHLVRRRGQEARLRCSPMKGHSHVYWYRQLPEEGLKFMVYLQKENIIDESGMPKERFSAEFPKEGPSILRIQQVVRGDSAAYFCASSPGIRGQGLADTQYFGPGTRLTVL.

This clone was seen a single time. V gene TRBV27 combines with J gene TRBJ2-7; weak D call: TRBD2 (5 bases). The CDR3 totals 16 residues. V dropped 2 bases and J dropped 0 bases, with 14 bases sitting between them. CDR1 is MNHEY and CDR2 is SMNVEV in the germline V gene (reference sequence). CDR3 nucleotides: TGTGCCAGCAGTTTAGCCGGCGGGTTTTACTCCTACGAGCAGTACTTC. This gives the protein CASSLAGGFYSYEQYF.

The chain uses TRBV7-4 and TRBJ2-2; 10 nucleotides match TRBD2. Germline trimming cut 0 bases from V and 2 bases from J; bases unmatched to any gene: 12. The CDR3 extends over 20 amino acids. CDR1 and CDR2 from the germline V gene are SGHVT and SQSDAQ. As DNA, the CDR3 is TGTGCCAGCAGCTTAGCCCAGCGGGAGGGCCCTAGAAGAAACACCGGGGAGCTGTTTTTT. Protein sequence: CASSLAQREGPRRNTGELFF.

The rearrangement joins TRBV29-1 to TRBJ2-1; 8 bases fit TRBD2. Germline V lookup: CDR1 SQVTM, CDR2 ANQGSEA. V dropped 7 bases and J dropped 0; count of bases not matched to a gene: 5. The CDR3 has 14 amino acids. This chain's CDR3 is CSACSGNSYNEQFF. In DNA, the CDR3 is TGCAGCGCCTGTAGCGGGAACTCCTACAATGAGCAGTTCTTC.

This chain joins TRBV5-1 and TRBJ2-4; 8 bases map to TRBD2. V lost 0 bases, J lost 4 bases, and 3 bases stayed unmatched. There are 15 residues in the CDR3. Per the germline V gene, CDR1 is SGHRS and CDR2 is YFSETQ. CDR3 coding DNA: TGCGCCAGCAGCTTGGGGGCTAGCGGGAAAAACATTCAGTACTTC. Translated, it gives CASSLGASGKNIQYF. Complete variable domain (other parts from reference TRBV5-1 and TRBJ2-4): KAGVTQTPRYLIKTRGQQVTLSCSPISGHRSVSWYQQTPGQGLQFLFEYFSETQRNKGNFPGRFSGRQFSNSRSEMNVSTLELGDSALYLCASSLGASGKNIQYFGAGTRLSVL.

This chain uses TRBV9 with TRBJ2-7, with D maybe TRBD1 (6 bases). The germline V gene has CDR1 SGDLS and CDR2 YYNGEE. The CDR3 has 14 residues. Deletions cut 0 bases from V and 3 bases from J, with 10 bases between. The CDR3 loop is CASSVAGADYEQYF. CDR3 bases: TGTGCCAGCAGCGTAGCAGGGGCTGACTACGAGCAGTACTTC.

The chain uses TRBV7-6 and TRBJ1-2, with TRBD1 matching 7 bases. The CDR3 contains 13 residues. Germline V lookup: CDR1 SGHVS, CDR2 FNYEAQ. Trimming at V came to 5 bases and at J to 8 bases, leaving 8 bases not matched to a gene. CDR3 in DNA: TGTGCCAGCAGCGTTAACAGGGGCCACGGCTACACCTTC. This sequence encodes CASSVNRGHGYTF.

This chain links TRBV7-6 with TRBJ2-1; no clear D. CDR3 size: 12 residues. The germline V gene has CDR1 SGHVS and CDR2 FNYEAQ. V shed 2 bases and J shed 9 bases, with 8 bases lying between them. CDR3 residues: CASSLIGGEQFF. The DNA of the CDR3 is TGTGCCAGCAGCTTAATAGGCGGTGAGCAGTTCTTC. Complete variable domain (other parts from reference TRBV7-6 and TRBJ2-1): GAGVSQSPRYKVTKRGQDVALRCDPISGHVSLYWYRQALGQGPEFLTYFNYEAQQDKSGLPNDRFSAERPEGSISTLTIQRTEQRDSAMYRCASSLIGGEQFFGPGTRLTVL.

The rearrangement links TRBV2 to TRBJ2-1; 10 nucleotides match TRBD2. V gave up 5 bases and J gave up 6 bases; unmatched junction bases: 4. The CDR3 covers 14 residues. Germline assignment: CDR1 SNHLY and CDR2 FYNNEI. The CDR3 protein is CASSQREGLNEQFF. The CDR3 DNA is TGTGCCAGCAGTCAGCGGGAGGGCCTCAATGAGCAGTTCTTC.

In the case of this clone: Other DNA sequences within the sample encode an identical CDR3. The chain is built from TRBV28 and TRBJ1-1; D is unresolved. V was trimmed by 3 bases and J by 1 base, leaving 6 bases between them. The V gene's germline CDR1 is MDHEN and CDR2 SYDVKM. CDR3 size: 13 residues. CDR3 amino acids: CASSLTGNTEAFF. The CDR3 DNA reads TGTGCCAGCAGTTTGACGGGGAACACTGAAGCTTTCTTT.

The chain carries TRBV5-1 and TRBJ2-7; 8 bases map to TRBD2. Germline assignment: CDR1 SGHRS and CDR2 YFSETQ. The CDR3 is 15 residues long. Unmatched junction bases numbered 11, after V lost 2 bases and J lost 7 bases. The CDR3 loop is CASSLAGDLMGEQYF. The CDR3 DNA reads TGCGCCAGCAGCTTAGCGGGAGACTTGATGGGGGAGCAGTACTTC.

The chain uses TRBV11-2 and TRBJ2-7; D ambiguous. V lost 1 base to trimming and J lost 3 bases, with 7 bases between them. Per germline, CDR1 SGHAT and CDR2 FQNNGV. CDR3 length: 13 residues. Here the CDR3 reads CASSLGIHYEQYF. The CDR3 nucleotides read TGTGCCAGCAGCTTAGGAATCCACTACGAGCAGTACTTC.

The chain has TRBV21-1 and TRBJ1-2. TRBV21-1 is a pseudogene locus. The length of the CDR3 is 18 residues. The CDR3 region is CASSKALLRVATNYGYTF. Written as DNA, the CDR3 is TGTGCCAGCAGCAAAGCGCTTTTAAGGGTAGCAACTAACTATGGCTACACCTTC.

The chain uses TRBV9 and TRBJ1-3; D is undetermined. Germline lookup yields CDR1 SGDLS and CDR2 YYNGEE. The V and J ends lost 0 bases and 2 bases respectively, with 15 bases between them. The CDR3 contains 17 residues. The CDR3 DNA follows: TGTGCCAGCAGCGTAGATGGGGAAGGGTGGCCTGGAAACACCATATATTTT. Protein product: CASSVDGEGWPGNTIYF.

The V call is TRBV30, the J call TRBJ1-6; no clear D gene. Trimming shortened V by 0 bases and J by 10 bases, and 13 bases separated the two germline ends. Per germline, CDR1 GTSNPN and CDR2 SVGIG (reference sequence). This CDR3 region has 14 residues. CDR3 nucleotide sequence: TGTGCCTGGAGTGTCGGCCGGTTTGGATCACCCCTCCACTTT. This translates into CAWSVGRFGSPLHF.

The chain employs TRBV27 and TRBJ1-4, with 7 nucleotides matching TRBD1. V lost 8 bases to trimming and J lost 4 bases; unmatched junction nucleotides: 7. Germline CDR1 reads MNHEY; CDR2 reads SMNVEV (reference sequence). The CDR3 spans 14 residues. The CDR3 sequence is CASCSDRFNEKLFF. The CDR3 bases are TGTGCCAGCTGCTCGGACAGGTTTAATGAAAAACTGTTTTTT. Complete variable domain (other parts from reference TRBV27 and TRBJ1-4): EAQVTQNPRYLITVTGKKLTVTCSQNMNHEYMSWYRQDPGLGLRQIYYSMNVEVTDKGDVPEGYKVSRKEKRNFPLILESPSPNQTSLYFCASCSDRFNEKLFFGSGTQLSVL.

This sequence joins TRBV18 and TRBJ2-5; TRBD1 matches 7 bases. The ends lost 3 bases at V and 5 bases at J; junction bases unmatched: 15. The CDR3 contains 17 residues. The germline gives CDR1 KGHSH, CDR2 LQKENI. This CDR3 reads CASSPIGTAIQGETQYF. The CDR3 DNA sequence: TGTGCCAGCTCACCGATTGGGACAGCAATACAAGGGGAGACCCAGTACTTC.

The rearrangement uses TRBV7-2 and TRBJ2-3; no clear D. Trimming stripped 2 bases from V and 1 base from J, with 16 bases between. The length of the CDR3 is 17 residues. Germline CDR1 and CDR2: SGHTA and FQGNSA. The CDR3 protein is CASSLIMISAGTDTQYF. The CDR3 region has the DNA TGTGCCAGCAGCTTAATCATGATAAGCGCCGGCACAGATACGCAGTATTTT.

The rearrangement links TRBV4-3 to TRBJ2-7; D unresolved. V was cut by 1 base and J by 6 bases, with 4 bases left in between. Germline V lookup: CDR1 LGHNA, CDR2 YSLEER. The CDR3 spans 11 residues. CDR3 sequence reads: CASSQGREQYF. The CDR3 DNA is TGCGCCAGCAGCCAAGGACGCGAGCAGTACTTC.

The chain carries TRBV5-1 and TRBJ2-7; the D is unclear. The CDR3 sequence is 14 residues long. Trimming shortened V by 1 base and J by 2 bases, and 10 bases separated the two germline ends. CDR1 is SGHRS and CDR2 is YFSETQ in the germline V gene. Written as DNA, the CDR3 is TGCGCCAGCAGCTTGCAGGAGAAGCCCTACGAGCAGTACTTC. As protein: CASSLQEKPYEQYF.

The gene calls are TRBV27 and TRBJ2-7; 9 bases align to TRBD1. V was pared by 7 bases and J by 6 bases, with 7 bases of the junction left unmatched. This CDR3 is built from 13 residues. Germline V gives CDR1 MNHEY, CDR2 SMNVEV (reference sequence). CDR3 protein: CASNPHRGREQYF. The DNA of the CDR3 is TGTGCCAGCAATCCCCACAGGGGGCGCGAGCAGTACTTC.

V and J are TRBV6-5 and TRBJ2-7, with D uncertain. Germline loops: CDR1 MNHEY, CDR2 SVGAGI. V lost 2 bases and J lost 0, with 8 bases in between. The CDR3 totals 14 residues. The CDR3, as DNA: TGTGCCAGCAGTTACGCTACAGACTCCTACGAGCAGTACTTC. Its protein product is CASSYATDSYEQYF.

The gene calls are TRBV4-1 and TRBJ1-2; 10 nucleotides line up with TRBD1. From germline, CDR1 is MGHRA and CDR2 YSYEKL. The CDR3 runs to 16 residues. Trimming took 2 bases from V and 5 from J; bases not matched to a gene: 8. The CDR3 region has the DNA TGCGCCAGCAGCCAACGACAGGGGGCTGGTCAATATGGCTACACCTTC. Translated, it gives CASSQRQGAGQYGYTF.

The chain uses TRBV14 and TRBJ1-1, with TRBD1 matching over 8 bases. The CDR3 consists of 15 residues. V lost 2 bases and J lost 7; bases outside the gene matches: 9. The germline gives CDR1 SGHDN, CDR2 FVKESK. The CDR3: CASSQTLTGVGEAFF. For the CDR3, the DNA is TGTGCCAGCAGCCAAACCCTGACAGGGGTGGGTGAAGCTTTCTTT.

This chain links TRBV4-2 with TRBJ2-2; TRBD2 might be the D (6 bases). CDR1 and CDR2 (germline): LGHNA, YNFKEQ. V gave up 2 bases and J gave up 1 base, with 14 bases separating them. The CDR3 covers 17 residues. This CDR3 reads CASSQPWGSGNTGELFF. The CDR3, as DNA: TGTGCCAGCAGCCAACCCTGGGGTAGCGGGAACACCGGGGAGCTGTTTTTT.